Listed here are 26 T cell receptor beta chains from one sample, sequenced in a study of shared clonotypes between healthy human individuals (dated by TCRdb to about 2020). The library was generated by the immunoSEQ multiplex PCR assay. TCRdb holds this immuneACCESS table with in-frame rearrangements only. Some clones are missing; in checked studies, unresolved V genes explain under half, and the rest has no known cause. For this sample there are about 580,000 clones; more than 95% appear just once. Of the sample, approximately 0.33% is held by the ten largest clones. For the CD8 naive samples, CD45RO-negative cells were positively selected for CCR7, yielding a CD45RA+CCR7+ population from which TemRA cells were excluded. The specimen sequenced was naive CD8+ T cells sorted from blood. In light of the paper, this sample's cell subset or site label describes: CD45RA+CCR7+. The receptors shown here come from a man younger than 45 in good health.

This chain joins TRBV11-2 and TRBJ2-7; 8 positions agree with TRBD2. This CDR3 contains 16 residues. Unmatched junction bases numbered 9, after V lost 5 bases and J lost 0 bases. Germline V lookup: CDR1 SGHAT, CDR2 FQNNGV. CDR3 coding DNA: TGTGCCAGCAGCCCTTGGACTAGCTGGAGCTCCTACGAGCAGTACTTC. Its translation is CASSPWTSWSSYEQYF.

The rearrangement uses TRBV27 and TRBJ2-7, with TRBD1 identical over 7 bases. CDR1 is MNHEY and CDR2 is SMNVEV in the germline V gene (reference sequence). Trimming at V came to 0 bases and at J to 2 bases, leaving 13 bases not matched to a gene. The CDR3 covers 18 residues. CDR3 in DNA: TGTGCCAGCAGTTTATCGTCGCAGTACAGGGGCCCTGCCTACGAGCAGTACTTC. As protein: CASSLSSQYRGPAYEQYF.

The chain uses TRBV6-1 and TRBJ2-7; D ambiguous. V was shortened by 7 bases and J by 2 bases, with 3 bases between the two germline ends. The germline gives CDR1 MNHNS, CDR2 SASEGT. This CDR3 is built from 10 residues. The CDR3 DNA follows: TGTGCCAGCAACACCTACGAGCAGTACTTC. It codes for CASNTYEQYF.

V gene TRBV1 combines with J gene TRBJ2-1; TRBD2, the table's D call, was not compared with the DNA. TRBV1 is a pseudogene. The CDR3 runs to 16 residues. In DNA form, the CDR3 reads TGCACCAGCAGCCAAGATGGCCTAGCCGGGTTGAATGAGCAGTTCTTC. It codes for CTSSQDGLAGLNEQFF.

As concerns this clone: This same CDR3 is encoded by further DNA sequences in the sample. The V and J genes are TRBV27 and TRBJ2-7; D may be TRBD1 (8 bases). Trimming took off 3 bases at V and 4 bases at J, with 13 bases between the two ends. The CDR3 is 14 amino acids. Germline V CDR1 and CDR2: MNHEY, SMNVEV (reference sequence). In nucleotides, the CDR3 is TGTGCCAGCAGTTTCGGACAGGGACTATACGAGCAGTACTTC. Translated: CASSFGQGLYEQYF.

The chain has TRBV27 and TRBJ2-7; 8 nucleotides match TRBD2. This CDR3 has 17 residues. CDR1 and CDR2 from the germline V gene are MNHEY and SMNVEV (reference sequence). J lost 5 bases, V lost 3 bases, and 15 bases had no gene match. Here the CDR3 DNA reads TGTGCCAGCAGTTTCTCCAGCGGGAGCCTTAAGATCGACGAGCAGTACTTC. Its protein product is CASSFSSGSLKIDEQYF.

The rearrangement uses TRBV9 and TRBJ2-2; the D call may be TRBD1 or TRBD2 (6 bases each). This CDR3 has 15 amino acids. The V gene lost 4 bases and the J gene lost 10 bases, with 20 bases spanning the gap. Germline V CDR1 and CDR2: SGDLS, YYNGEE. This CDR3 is CASSPRGSGGEELFF. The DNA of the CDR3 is TGTGCCAGCAGCCCCAGGGGTAGCGGTGGGGAGGAGCTGTTTTTT.

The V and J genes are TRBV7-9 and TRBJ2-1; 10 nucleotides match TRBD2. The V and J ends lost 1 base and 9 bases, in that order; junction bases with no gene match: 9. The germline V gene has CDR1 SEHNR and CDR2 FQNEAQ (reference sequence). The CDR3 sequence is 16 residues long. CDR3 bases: TGTGCCAGCAGCTTAGGAGCTAGCGGGAGATTGGGTGAGCAGTTCTTC. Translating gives CASSLGASGRLGEQFF.

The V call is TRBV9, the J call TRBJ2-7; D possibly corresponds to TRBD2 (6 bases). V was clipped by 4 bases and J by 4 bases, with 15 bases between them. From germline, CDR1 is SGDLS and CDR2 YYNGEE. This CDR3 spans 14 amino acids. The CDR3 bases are TGTGCCAGCAGCCCAGGGCGGGGAGGTTACGAGCAGTACTTC. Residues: CASSPGRGGYEQYF.

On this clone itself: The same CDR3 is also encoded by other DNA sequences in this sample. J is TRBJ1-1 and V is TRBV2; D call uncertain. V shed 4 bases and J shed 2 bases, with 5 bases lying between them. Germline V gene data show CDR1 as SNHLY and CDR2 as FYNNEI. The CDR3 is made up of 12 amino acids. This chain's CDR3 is CASSAGNTEAFF. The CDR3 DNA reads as TGTGCCAGCAGTGCAGGTAACACTGAAGCTTTCTTT.

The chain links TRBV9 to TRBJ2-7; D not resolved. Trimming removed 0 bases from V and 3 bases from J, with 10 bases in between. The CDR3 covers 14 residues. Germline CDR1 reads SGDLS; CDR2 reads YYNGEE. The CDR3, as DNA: TGTGCCAGCAGCGTAGAGCAGGTGGACTACGAGCAGTACTTC. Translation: CASSVEQVDYEQYF.

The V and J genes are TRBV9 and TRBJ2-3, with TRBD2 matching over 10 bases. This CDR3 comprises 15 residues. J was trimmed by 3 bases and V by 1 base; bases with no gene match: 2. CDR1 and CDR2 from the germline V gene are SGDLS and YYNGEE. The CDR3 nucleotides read TGTGCCAGCAGCGTAAGCGGGAGGGAAACAGATACGCAGTATTTT. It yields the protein CASSVSGRETDTQYF.

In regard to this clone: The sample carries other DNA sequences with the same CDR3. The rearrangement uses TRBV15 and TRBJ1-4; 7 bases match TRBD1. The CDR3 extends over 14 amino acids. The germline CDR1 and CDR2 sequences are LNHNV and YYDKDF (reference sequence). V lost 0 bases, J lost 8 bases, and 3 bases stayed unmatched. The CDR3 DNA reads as TGTGCCACCAGCAGAGACAGGGGGGGCGAAAAACTGTTTTTT. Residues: CATSRDRGGEKLFF.

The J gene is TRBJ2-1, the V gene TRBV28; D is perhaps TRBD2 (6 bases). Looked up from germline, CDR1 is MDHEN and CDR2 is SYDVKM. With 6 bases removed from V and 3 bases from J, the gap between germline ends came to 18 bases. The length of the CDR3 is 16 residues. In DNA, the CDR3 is TGTGCCAGCAGGTGGGGAGGCCTGCCTATCTACAATGAGCAGTTCTTC. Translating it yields CASRWGGLPIYNEQFF.

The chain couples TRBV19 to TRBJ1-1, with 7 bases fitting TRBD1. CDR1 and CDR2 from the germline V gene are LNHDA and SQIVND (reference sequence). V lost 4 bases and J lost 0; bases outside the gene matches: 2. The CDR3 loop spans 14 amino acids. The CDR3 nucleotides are TGTGCCAGTAGTACCGGGACAGTGAACACTGAAGCTTTCTTT. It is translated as CASSTGTVNTEAFF.

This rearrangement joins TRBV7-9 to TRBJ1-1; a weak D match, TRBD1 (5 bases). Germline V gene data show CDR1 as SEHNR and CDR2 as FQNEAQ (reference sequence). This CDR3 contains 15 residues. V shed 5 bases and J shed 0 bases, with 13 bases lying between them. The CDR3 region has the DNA TGTGCCAGCAGCGGTAGGGACGGGTTGAACACTGAAGCTTTCTTT. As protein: CASSGRDGLNTEAFF.

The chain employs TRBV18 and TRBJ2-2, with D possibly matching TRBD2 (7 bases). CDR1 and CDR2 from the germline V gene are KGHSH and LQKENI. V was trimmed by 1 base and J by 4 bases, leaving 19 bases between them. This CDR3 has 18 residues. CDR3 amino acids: CASSPRRVGGRFTGELFF. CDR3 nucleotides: TGTGCCAGCTCACCACGAAGAGTCGGGGGGCGCTTCACCGGGGAGCTGTTTTTT.

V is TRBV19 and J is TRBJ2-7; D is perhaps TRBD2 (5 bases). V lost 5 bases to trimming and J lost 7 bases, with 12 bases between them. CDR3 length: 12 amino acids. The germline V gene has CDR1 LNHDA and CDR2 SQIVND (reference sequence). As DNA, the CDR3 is TGTGCCAGTAGTCCCCGGGGTCGAGAGCAGTACTTC. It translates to CASSPRGREQYF.

The CDR3 nucleotides are TGTGCCAGCAGCTTAGATGAAAAACTGTTTTTT. It yields the protein CASSLDEKLFF. The rearrangement links TRBV7-6 to TRBJ1-4; D is uncertain. V was cut by 1 base and J by 6 bases, with 0 bases left in between. From germline, CDR1 is SGHVS and CDR2 FNYEAQ. The CDR3 consists of 11 residues.

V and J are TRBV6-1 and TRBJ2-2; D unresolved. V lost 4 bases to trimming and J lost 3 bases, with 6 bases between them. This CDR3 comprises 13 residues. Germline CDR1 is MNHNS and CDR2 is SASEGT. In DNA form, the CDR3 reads TGTGCCAGCAGTGGGGCCTACACCGGGGAGCTGTTTTTT. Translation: CASSGAYTGELFF.

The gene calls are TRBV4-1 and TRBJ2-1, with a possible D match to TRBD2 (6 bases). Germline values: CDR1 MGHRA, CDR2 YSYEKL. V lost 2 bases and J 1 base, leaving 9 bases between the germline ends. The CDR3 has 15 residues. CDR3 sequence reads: CASSQRDSSYNEQFF. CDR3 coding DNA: TGCGCCAGCAGCCAAAGGGACTCATCCTACAATGAGCAGTTCTTC.

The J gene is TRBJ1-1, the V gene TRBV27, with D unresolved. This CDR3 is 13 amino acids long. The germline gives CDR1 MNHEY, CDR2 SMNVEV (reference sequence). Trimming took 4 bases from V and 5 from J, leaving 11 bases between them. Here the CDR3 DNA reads TGTGCCAGCAGTTCAAATCTCCTAACTGAAGCTTTCTTT. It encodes CASSSNLLTEAFF.

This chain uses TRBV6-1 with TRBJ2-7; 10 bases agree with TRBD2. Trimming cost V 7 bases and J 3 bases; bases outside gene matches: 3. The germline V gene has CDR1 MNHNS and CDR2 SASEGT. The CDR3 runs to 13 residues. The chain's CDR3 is CASKTSGIYEQYF. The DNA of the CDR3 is TGTGCCAGCAAAACTAGCGGGATCTACGAGCAGTACTTC.

The CDR3 sequence: CASSLLGSGTYNEQFF. The CDR3 DNA reads TGTGCCAGCAGCTTATTAGGTAGCGGGACCTACAATGAGCAGTTCTTC. The V and J genes are TRBV7-3 and TRBJ2-1; 8 nucleotides align to TRBD2. From germline, CDR1 is SGHTA and CDR2 FQGTGA. There are 16 residues in the CDR3. V lost 2 bases, J lost 2 bases, and 5 bases stayed unmatched.

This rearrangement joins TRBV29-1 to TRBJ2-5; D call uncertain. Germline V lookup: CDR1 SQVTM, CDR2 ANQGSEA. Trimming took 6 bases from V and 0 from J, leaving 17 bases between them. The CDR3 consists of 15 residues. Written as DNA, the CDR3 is TGCAGCGTCGAGAAGCCACCCCAGTACCAAGAGACCCAGTACTTC. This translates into CSVEKPPQYQETQYF.

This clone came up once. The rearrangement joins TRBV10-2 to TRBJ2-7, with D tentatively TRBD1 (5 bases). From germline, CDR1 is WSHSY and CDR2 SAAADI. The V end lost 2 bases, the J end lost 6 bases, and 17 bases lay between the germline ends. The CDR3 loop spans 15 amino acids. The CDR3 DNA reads TGCGCCAGCAGTGAGATGGGGCAGGACCTAAGCGAGCAGTACTTC. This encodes CASSEMGQDLSEQYF.